Each of the 29 T cell receptor beta chains below was sequenced from the same sample in a study of cytotoxic CD8 clonotypes in ibrutinib-treated CLL. Produced via immunoSEQ multiplex PCR; TCRdb's table is partial and in-frame only. The sample lists roughly 150,000 clones, 70% to 90% occurring once. The material was PBMCs, obtained at disease progression, from a patient treated with ibrutinib. The receptors derive from a human donor with chronic lymphocytic leukemia.

V and J are TRBV7-9 and TRBJ2-1; D is possibly TRBD2 (5 bases). Between the trimmed V and J ends, which lost 1 base and 2 bases, there was a span of 12 bases. Germline-derived CDR1 and CDR2 are SEHNR and FQNEAQ (reference sequence). The CDR3 has 16 amino acids. This CDR3 is CASSLVFRETYNEQFF. The DNA of the CDR3 is TGTGCCAGCAGCTTAGTTTTCCGGGAAACCTACAATGAGCAGTTCTTC.

The V and J genes are TRBV7-2 and TRBJ1-2, with 7 bases that match TRBD1. Looked up from germline, CDR1 is SGHTA and CDR2 is FQGNSA. V dropped 1 base and J dropped 8; count of bases not matched to a gene: 10. There are 15 residues in the CDR3. In DNA form, the CDR3 reads TGTGCCAGCAGCTTAGGGGTCGGGACAGCGATCGGCTACACCTTC. This sequence encodes CASSLGVGTAIGYTF.

The chain is built from TRBV10-3 and TRBJ1-2; 11 positions match TRBD1. The CDR3 loop spans 15 amino acids. Germline V lookup: CDR1 ENHRY, CDR2 SYGVKD. J lost 5 bases, V lost 2 bases, and 4 bases had no gene match. CDR3 bases: TGTGCCATCAGTGAGCCGGGACAGGGGGGGTATGGCTACACCTTC. Encoded protein: CAISEPGQGGYGYTF.

The chain carries TRBV6-5 and TRBJ2-1; TRBD1 agrees at 11 bases. V shed 5 bases and J 6 bases; nucleotides not matched to a gene: 6. The germline CDR1 and CDR2 sequences are MNHEY and SVGAGI. The CDR3 length is 15 residues. The CDR3 coding sequence is TGTGCCAGCAGTACGGGGACAGGGGGGCTCAATGAGCAGTTCTTC. Translation: CASSTGTGGLNEQFF.

The table lists this clone with a count of one. J is TRBJ2-1 and V is TRBV5-1; 8 bases fit TRBD1. Germline trimming cut 0 bases from V and 10 bases from J; bases unmatched to any gene: 6. CDR3 length: 14 amino acids. The germline V gene encodes CDR1 SGHRS and CDR2 YFSETQ. The CDR3 here is CASSLVTGEREQFF. For the CDR3, the DNA is TGCGCCAGCAGCTTGGTGACAGGGGAACGGGAGCAGTTCTTC.

For the CDR3, the DNA is TGTGCCAGCAGCTTAGCGTGGGGGCGGCAAGAGACCCAGTACTTC. It specifies CASSLAWGRQETQYF. The chain combines TRBV11-1 with TRBJ2-5; D is possibly TRBD1 (6 bases). Between the trimmed V and J ends, which lost 0 bases and 2 bases, there was a span of 10 bases. This CDR3 region has 15 residues. CDR1 and CDR2 (germline): SGHAT, FQDESV (reference sequence). Looking up the rest from reference TRBV11-1 and TRBJ2-5 gives the full variable domain: EAEVAQSPRYKITEKSQAVAFWCDPISGHATLYWYRQILGQGPELLVQFQDESVVDDSQLPKDRFSAERLKGVDSTLKIQPAELGDSAMYLCASSLAWGRQETQYFGPGTRLLVL.

This chain joins TRBV7-9 and TRBJ2-1; possibly TRBD2 for D (5 bases). The CDR3 runs 18 residues. Germline lookup yields CDR1 SEHNR and CDR2 FQNEAQ (reference sequence). Trimming took 0 bases from V and 0 from J, leaving 15 bases between them. The chain's CDR3 is CASSLAGVIHSSYNEQFF. CDR3 sequence (DNA): TGTGCCAGCAGCTTAGCGGGAGTTATCCACAGCTCCTACAATGAGCAGTTCTTC.

V is TRBV5-6 and J is TRBJ2-7; TRBD1 matches at 9 bases. The germline CDR1 and CDR2 sequences are SGHDT and YYEEEE. The ends lost 4 bases at V and 5 bases at J; junction bases unmatched: 7. This CDR3 contains 14 residues. The CDR3 region has the DNA TGTGCCAGCAGCCCTGGGACAGGGTACCACGAGCAGTACTTC. Encoded protein: CASSPGTGYHEQYF.

This chain links TRBV15 with TRBJ2-7, with 10 bases matching TRBD2. J gave up 5 bases and V 0 bases, and 16 bases lay outside the gene matches. The CDR3 is 19 amino acids. From germline, CDR1 is LNHNV and CDR2 YYDKDF (reference sequence). The DNA for the CDR3 is TGTGCCACCAGCAGAGATGGGGCTAGCGGGAGACGGGCGTTTAACGAGCAGTACTTC. This codes for CATSRDGASGRRAFNEQYF.

The chain combines TRBV10-3 with TRBJ2-7; 12 bases are shared with TRBD2. Trimming removed 3 bases from V and 2 bases from J; junction bases left unmatched: 17. The germline CDR1 and CDR2 sequences are ENHRY and SYGVKD. The CDR3 spans 20 residues. The CDR3 protein is CAISDPSGRASFTMTYEQYF. CDR3 nucleotides: TGTGCCATCAGTGACCCTAGCGGGAGGGCCTCTTTTACAATGACCTACGAGCAGTACTTC.

This chain links TRBV6-5 with TRBJ2-1; D ambiguous. Trimming cost V 6 bases and J 8 bases, with 11 bases left between them. Germline V gene lookup returns CDR1 MNHEY and CDR2 SVGAGI. The CDR3 is 12 amino acids. CDR3 sequence (DNA): TGTGCCAGCAGCCGGAGTCCTCATGAGCAGTTCTTC. Residues: CASSRSPHEQFF.

V usage is TRBV5-1 and J usage is TRBJ1-5; D remains unclear. The CDR3 is made up of 14 amino acids. V lost 0 bases and J 7 bases, leaving 11 bases between the germline ends. The V gene's germline CDR1 is SGHRS and CDR2 YFSETQ. This CDR3 is CASSLEASGQPQHF. The CDR3 region has the DNA TGCGCCAGCAGCTTGGAGGCCTCGGGACAGCCCCAGCATTTT.

This chain uses TRBV28 with TRBJ2-7; 12 bases are shared with TRBD2. The CDR3 extends over 15 amino acids. V dropped 6 bases and J dropped 2; count of bases not matched to a gene: 5. Germline-derived CDR1 and CDR2 are MDHEN and SYDVKM. This chain's CDR3 is CASRERLAGAYEQYF. The CDR3 DNA reads TGTGCCAGCAGGGAGCGACTAGCGGGAGCCTACGAGCAGTACTTC.

The chain couples TRBV6-5 to TRBJ1-1, with 8 bases that match TRBD1. V lost 5 bases, J lost 2 bases, and 7 bases stayed unmatched. The CDR3 covers 15 residues. From germline, CDR1 is MNHEY and CDR2 SVGAGI. The CDR3 here is CASSNPGQANTEAFF. For the CDR3, the DNA is TGTGCCAGCAGTAACCCGGGACAGGCAAACACTGAAGCTTTCTTT.

The genes are TRBV13 and TRBJ2-3, with 8 bases identical to TRBD2. Trimming at V came to 2 bases and at J to 1 base, leaving 2 bases not matched to a gene. This CDR3 is built from 15 residues. The germline V gene encodes CDR1 PRHDT and CDR2 FYEKMQ (reference sequence). The DNA for the CDR3 is TGTGCCAGCAGCTTACTGACTAGCGGCACAGATACGCAGTATTTT. Its translation is CASSLLTSGTDTQYF.

The J gene is TRBJ2-6, the V gene TRBV19, with D perhaps TRBD2 (6 bases). The CDR3 loop spans 18 amino acids. Germline CDR1 reads LNHDA; CDR2 reads SQIVND (reference sequence). Trimming took off 5 bases at V and 0 bases at J, with 17 bases between the two ends. Here the CDR3 DNA reads TGTGCCAGTAGTCCCTGGGGGGTTATAGCCTCTGGGGCCAACGTCCTGACTTTC. This gives the protein CASSPWGVIASGANVLTF.

The chain joins TRBV30 to TRBJ2-3; D possibly corresponds to TRBD2 (5 bases). Germline loops: CDR1 GTSNPN, CDR2 SVGIG (reference sequence). The CDR3 length is 14 residues. Trimming cost V 0 bases and J 4 bases, with 11 bases left between them. The CDR3 sequence: CAWSVGGNADTQYF. CDR3 bases: TGTGCCTGGAGTGTAGGAGGTAACGCAGATACGCAGTATTTT.

The chain couples TRBV15 to TRBJ1-4, with D maybe TRBD1 (5 bases). The germline V gene has CDR1 LNHNV and CDR2 YYDKDF (reference sequence). CDR3 length: 14 residues. Trimming shortened V by 1 base and J by 5 bases, and 8 bases separated the two germline ends. The CDR3 region has the DNA TGTGCCACCAGCAGAGGACAGACAAATGAAAAACTGTTTTTT. This gives the protein CATSRGQTNEKLFF.

The rearrangement links TRBV9 to TRBJ2-2; D gene uncertain. Germline CDR1 is SGDLS and CDR2 is YYNGEE. The CDR3 has 14 residues. V was shortened by 3 bases and J by 2 bases, with 8 bases between the two germline ends. Written as DNA, the CDR3 is TGTGCCAGCAGCGCCGAAGCAAACACCGGGGAGCTGTTTTTT. This translates into CASSAEANTGELFF.

The chain carries TRBV29-1 and TRBJ2-3, with a weak D call TRBD1 (6 bases). Germline CDR1 and CDR2: SQVTM and ANQGSEA. Trimming shortened V by 0 bases and J by 4 bases, and 14 bases separated the two germline ends. This CDR3 comprises 15 residues. CDR3 DNA sequence: TGCAGCGTTGAAGAGGGAAGGCAGGGGTCAGATACGCAGTATTTT. Translation gives CSVEEGRQGSDTQYF.

CDR3 protein: CAISESETTYGYTF. CDR3 sequence (DNA): TGTGCCATCAGTGAGTCCGAGACGACCTATGGCTACACCTTC. The chain joins TRBV10-3 to TRBJ1-2; unclear D gene. V lost 0 bases and J 4 bases, leaving 9 bases between the germline ends. Germline V CDR1 and CDR2: ENHRY, SYGVKD. This CDR3 is built from 14 residues.

J is TRBJ1-4 and V is TRBV5-6; 9 bases are a match to TRBD1. The V segment lost 0 bases and the J segment 10 bases; nucleotides outside the gene matches: 13. Germline V lookup: CDR1 SGHDT, CDR2 YYEEEE. This CDR3 has 17 amino acids. CDR3 loop: CASSLANRDRVTGKLFF. The CDR3, as DNA: TGTGCCAGCAGCTTGGCAAACCGGGACAGGGTTACGGGAAAACTGTTTTTT.

The V call is TRBV28, the J call TRBJ1-1; no firm D call. The V end lost 8 bases, the J end lost 11 bases, and 15 bases lay between the germline ends. The CDR3 totals 11 residues. Germline V lookup: CDR1 MDHEN, CDR2 SYDVKM. CDR3 sequence: CASSYLLGAFF. CDR3 DNA: TGTGCCAGCTCTTACCTCTTGGGCGCTTTCTTT.

This rearrangement joins TRBV11-1 to TRBJ1-2, with a possible D match to TRBD1 (5 bases). The germline V gene has CDR1 SGHAT and CDR2 FQDESV (reference sequence). Trimming removed 5 bases at V and 8 bases at J, with 15 bases between. This CDR3 contains 13 residues. The CDR3 reads CASSPDSLQGYTF. The CDR3 region has the DNA TGTGCCAGCAGCCCAGACAGTCTCCAGGGCTACACCTTC.

The J gene is TRBJ1-5, the V gene TRBV18; D is uncertain. V dropped 4 bases and J dropped 0 bases, with 16 bases sitting between them. Germline CDR1 reads KGHSH; CDR2 reads LQKENI. The CDR3 has 17 residues. CDR3 DNA sequence: TGTGCCAGCTCACTGGGCAGCCCATACAATAGCAATCAGCCCCAGCATTTT. Residues: CASSLGSPYNSNQPQHF.

The chain uses TRBV5-6 and TRBJ1-2, with 7 bases lining up with TRBD1. CDR3 length: 18 amino acids. Trimming cost V 4 bases and J 4 bases; bases outside gene matches: 19. CDR1 SGHDT and CDR2 YYEEEE come from the germline V gene. Written as DNA, the CDR3 is TGTGCCAGCAGCCGCTACTCGTCTCAGGTCGGGACAGCCTATGGCTACACCTTC. It codes for CASSRYSSQVGTAYGYTF.

The rearrangement joins TRBV5-4 to TRBJ2-7, with no clear D. V dropped 4 bases and J dropped 3 bases, with 11 bases sitting between them. The CDR3 covers 13 residues. Germline lookup yields CDR1 SGHNT and CDR2 YYREEE (reference sequence). This CDR3 reads CASSNTGIYEQYF. The CDR3 nucleotides read TGTGCCAGCAGCAACACTGGGATCTACGAGCAGTACTTC.

This clone came up once. The genes are TRBV9 and TRBJ2-7; 12 positions agree with TRBD2. The CDR3 is 14 residues long. Germline-derived CDR1 and CDR2 are SGDLS and YYNGEE. V lost 5 bases, J lost 7 bases, and 7 bases stayed unmatched. The CDR3 DNA reads as TGTGCCAGCAGGACTAGCGGGAGCTGGGAGGAGCAGTACTTC. The encoded protein is CASRTSGSWEEQYF.

There are a few counts of this clone. The gene calls are TRBV4-2 and TRBJ2-1; TRBD2 matches at 7 bases. Germline V gives CDR1 LGHNA, CDR2 YNFKEQ. CDR3 length: 17 amino acids. The ends lost 0 bases at V and 10 bases at J; junction bases unmatched: 15. The CDR3 loop reads CASSQDPASGRRGEQFF. The CDR3 bases are TGTGCCAGCAGCCAAGATCCGGCTAGCGGACGGCGCGGGGAGCAGTTCTTC.